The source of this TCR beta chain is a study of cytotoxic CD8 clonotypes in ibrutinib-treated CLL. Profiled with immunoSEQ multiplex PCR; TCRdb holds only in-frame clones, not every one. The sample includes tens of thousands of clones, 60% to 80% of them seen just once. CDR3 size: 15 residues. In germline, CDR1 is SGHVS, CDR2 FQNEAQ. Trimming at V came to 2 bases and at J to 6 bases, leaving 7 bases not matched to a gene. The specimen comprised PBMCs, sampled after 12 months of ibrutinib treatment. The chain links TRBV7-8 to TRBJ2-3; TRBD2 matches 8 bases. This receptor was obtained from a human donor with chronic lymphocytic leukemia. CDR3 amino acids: CASSLSAGGLDTQYF. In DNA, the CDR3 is TGTGCCAGCAGCTTATCGGCGGGAGGACTGGATACGCAGTATTTT.